The clone carrying this TCR beta chain is medium-sized (0.01 to 0.1%) by share. As yet, its antigen is unknown. The data are from a study of neoadjuvant nivolumab and ipilimumab in lung cancer. Method: immunoSEQ multiplex PCR; TCRdb's copy keeps in-frame clones and lacks some. The data show about 6,800 clones, roughly 85% seen once. CDR1 is MNHEY and CDR2 is SMNVEV in the germline V gene (reference sequence). The CDR3 totals 17 residues. V dropped 8 bases and J dropped 4 bases, with 27 bases sitting between them. Study-wide points: Compared with tumor-adjacent uninvolved lung, resected tumors showed greater richness and clonality. From pretherapy to surgery, tumor richness and clonality rose with dual therapy. Resected-tumor TCR richness correlated positively with pretherapy blood richness.

The clonotype was recovered from an adult with non-small cell lung cancer. The chain carries TRBV27 and TRBJ2-7, with D possibly TRBD1 on 6 matching bases. This sample comprised tumor tissue, obtained after neoadjuvant nivolumab, alone or with ipilimumab, at or shortly before surgery. The chain's CDR3 is CASRKDVAPGQFYEQYF. The CDR3 DNA is TGTGCCAGCCGAAAGGATGTGGCCCCCGGACAGTTTTACGAGCAGTACTTC.